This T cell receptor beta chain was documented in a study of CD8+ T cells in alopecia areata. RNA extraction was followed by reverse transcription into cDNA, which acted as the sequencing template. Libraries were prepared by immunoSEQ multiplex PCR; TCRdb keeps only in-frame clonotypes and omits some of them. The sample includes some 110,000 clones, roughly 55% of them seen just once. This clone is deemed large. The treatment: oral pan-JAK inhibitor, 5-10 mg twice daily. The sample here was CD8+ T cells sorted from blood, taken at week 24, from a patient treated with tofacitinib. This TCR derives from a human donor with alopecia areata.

The CDR3, as DNA: TGTGCCAGCTCGTCTGGGGAGTTGAATGAGCAGTTCTTC. Its translation is CASSSGELNEQFF. The chain has TRBV6-4 and TRBJ2-1, with D possibly matching TRBD2 (5 bases). Germline assignment: CDR1 MRHNA and CDR2 SNTAGT. This CDR3 has 13 residues. V lost 8 bases and J 7 bases, leaving 15 bases between the germline ends.